One sample yielded the 30 T cell receptor beta chains listed below, sequenced in a study of control samples from healthy donors and cancer patients. Using immunoSEQ multiplex PCR, the repertoire was profiled, and TCRdb retains in-frame clones only, with some absent. Of about 63,000 clones detected, about 82% appear once; the ten largest clones hold 4.5% to 6%. Sequencing was performed on blood. The source is a man aged 40-49 years in good health.

The V gene is TRBV9, the J gene TRBJ2-4; D gene unclear. Germline V CDR1 and CDR2: SGDLS, YYNGEE. This CDR3 has 14 residues. The V gene lost 3 bases and the J gene lost 7 bases, with 14 bases spanning the gap. CDR3 nucleotides: TGTGCCAGCAGCGATCCCACAGATGGGAACATTCAGTACTTC. Protein: CASSDPTDGNIQYF.

The chain joins TRBV7-8 to TRBJ2-6; D gene uncertain. V was clipped by 1 base and J by 0 bases, with 10 bases between them. Germline CDR1 reads SGHVS; CDR2 reads FQNEAQ. This CDR3 spans 17 amino acids. CDR3 bases: TGTGCCAGCAGCTTAGGGGCAATTAGCTCTGGGGCCAACGTCCTGACTTTC. Translation gives CASSLGAISSGANVLTF.

The rearrangement joins TRBV5-1 to TRBJ2-7; 11 nucleotides line up with TRBD1. CDR1 is SGHRS and CDR2 is YFSETQ in the germline V gene. The CDR3 extends over 20 amino acids. Trimming at V came to 4 bases and at J to 5 bases, leaving 23 bases not matched to a gene. In DNA, the CDR3 is TGCGCCAGCAGCCTTTTTCCTCCGGGCGCTGGGACAGGGGGAACTAACGAGCAGTACTTC. This encodes CASSLFPPGAGTGGTNEQYF.

The chain links TRBV11-2 to TRBJ1-2; the D gene is possibly TRBD1 (5 bases). CDR1 is SGHAT, CDR2 FQNNGV, per germline. CDR3 length: 14 amino acids. V gave up 5 bases and J gave up 0 bases, with 10 bases separating them. The CDR3 coding sequence is TGTGCCAGCAGCGCTCGACAGCCTAACTATGGCTACACCTTC. It is translated as CASSARQPNYGYTF.

This clone has only one observation. CDR3 residues: CASSWGATQETQYF. The CDR3 nucleotides read TGTGCCAGCAGTTGGGGGGCTACCCAAGAGACCCAGTACTTC. This chain joins TRBV27 and TRBJ2-5; D tentatively fits TRBD1 or TRBD2 (6 bases each). This CDR3 comprises 14 residues. Germline assignment: CDR1 MNHEY and CDR2 SMNVEV (reference sequence). The germline V and J ends were trimmed by 4 bases and 1 base, with 10 bases remaining between them.

V and J are TRBV5-4 and TRBJ1-1; possible D gene TRBD1, 5 bases. V lost 4 bases and J lost 1, with 17 bases in between. Germline loops: CDR1 SGHNT, CDR2 YYREEE (reference sequence). The CDR3 consists of 16 residues. This CDR3 is CASSPEAGRGNTEAFF. The CDR3 nucleotides are TGTGCCAGCAGCCCGGAGGCGGGGAGGGGGAACACTGAAGCTTTCTTT.

This chain uses TRBV2 with TRBJ2-2; possibly TRBD1 or TRBD2 for D (6 bases each). Germline V gene sequence: CDR1 SNHLY, CDR2 FYNNEI. Deletions cut 6 bases from V and 2 bases from J, with 22 bases between. The CDR3 totals 18 residues. DNA for the CDR3: TGTGCCAGCAGCTTGGGGGCGGGGTCAGGGGCCAACACCGGGGAGCTGTTTTTT. This sequence encodes CASSLGAGSGANTGELFF.

The V gene is TRBV4-3, the J gene TRBJ2-2; 8 nucleotides match TRBD1. In germline, CDR1 is LGHNA, CDR2 YSLEER. The ends lost 0 bases at V and 1 base at J; junction bases unmatched: 4. The CDR3 sequence is 17 residues long. The CDR3 DNA sequence: TGCGCCAGCAGCCAAGATCGCAGGGGGCAGAACACCGGGGAGCTGTTTTTT. Protein sequence: CASSQDRRGQNTGELFF.

The gene calls are TRBV7-9 and TRBJ1-2; the D gene is possibly TRBD1 (5 bases). Germline V gene lookup returns CDR1 SEHNR and CDR2 FQNEAQ (reference sequence). Trimming left V 4 bases short and J 4 bases short, with 13 bases between. The CDR3 is 14 amino acids. The DNA for the CDR3 is TGTGCCAGCAGCTGGACGGGGACTTCCTATGGCTACACCTTC. Residues: CASSWTGTSYGYTF.

This rearrangement joins TRBV2 to TRBJ1-1; 10 bases fit TRBD1. Germline V CDR1 and CDR2: SNHLY, FYNNEI. This CDR3 has 15 residues. J lost 4 bases, V lost 6 bases, and 8 bases had no gene match. CDR3 sequence: CASSDPRTGGTEAFF. CDR3 coding DNA: TGTGCCAGCAGCGACCCCCGGACAGGGGGCACTGAAGCTTTCTTT.

The rearrangement links TRBV7-2 to TRBJ2-5; D remains unclear. Germline-derived CDR1 and CDR2 are SGHTA and FQGNSA. The germline V and J ends were trimmed by 1 base and 2 bases, with 17 bases remaining between them. CDR3 length: 17 residues. The DNA for the CDR3 is TGTGCCAGCAGCTTAGGAATACCCCGCGGCCCTCAAGAGACCCAGTACTTC. It is translated as CASSLGIPRGPQETQYF.

This chain uses TRBV7-9 with TRBJ1-5; 7 bases are shared with TRBD1. The CDR3 sequence is 16 residues long. Germline V CDR1 and CDR2: SEHNR, FQNEAQ (reference sequence). V trimming: 2 bases; J trimming: 1 base; junction bases outside the gene matches: 5. This CDR3 is CASSLSMTGSNQPQHF. CDR3 sequence (DNA): TGTGCCAGCAGCTTATCGATGACAGGGAGCAATCAGCCCCAGCATTTT.

The chain carries TRBV7-8 and TRBJ2-5, with D unclear. CDR1 and CDR2 from the germline V gene are SGHVS and FQNEAQ. With 0 bases removed from V and 5 bases from J, the gap between germline ends came to 16 bases. The CDR3 is made up of 16 amino acids. The CDR3: CASSLAGGAVSETQYF. CDR3 in DNA: TGTGCCAGCAGCTTAGCTGGTGGCGCAGTCTCGGAGACCCAGTACTTC.

V is TRBV5-1 and J is TRBJ2-2; TRBD2 aligns across 8 bases. Germline values: CDR1 SGHRS, CDR2 YFSETQ. V lost 3 bases and J lost 5; bases outside the gene matches: 9. The CDR3 length is 16 residues. DNA of the CDR3: TGCGCCAGCAGCTGGGGCGGGGGGCGCGTAACCGGGGAGCTGTTTTTT. Protein product: CASSWGGGRVTGELFF.

The chain employs TRBV6-1 and TRBJ1-1; D ambiguous. The length of the CDR3 is 14 residues. Germline assignment: CDR1 MNHNS and CDR2 SASEGT. Trimming removed 0 bases at V and 5 bases at J, with 10 bases between. CDR3 DNA sequence: TGTGCCAGCAGTGAAGCTTTAACGAATACTGAAGCTTTCTTT. Translating gives CASSEALTNTEAFF.

This rearrangement joins TRBV7-2 to TRBJ2-4; D is undetermined. V dropped 1 base and J dropped 7 bases, with 8 bases sitting between them. This CDR3 is built from 13 residues. Germline CDR1 and CDR2: SGHTA and FQGNSA. The CDR3 loop reads CASSLDRDNIQYF. The DNA of the CDR3 is TGTGCCAGCAGCTTAGACCGCGATAACATTCAGTACTTC. Looking up the rest from reference TRBV7-2 and TRBJ2-4 gives the full variable domain: GAGVSQSPSNKVTEKGKDVELRCDPISGHTALYWYRQSLGQGLEFLIYFQGNSAPDKSGLPSDRFSAERTGGSVSTLTIQRTQQEDSAVYLCASSLDRDNIQYFGAGTRLSVL.

This clone has just one count. The V and J genes are TRBV3-1 (or the pseudogene TRBV3-2) and TRBJ2-1, with TRBD2 identical over 8 bases. CDR3 length equals 17 residues. V lost 2 bases and J lost 4; bases outside the gene matches: 10. Germline V CDR1 and CDR2: LGHDT, YNNKEL (reference sequence). CDR3 bases: TGTGCCAGCAGCCAACCTCCGGGAGGGACTCTTTACAATGAGCAGTTCTTC. This sequence encodes CASSQPPGGTLYNEQFF.

The genes are TRBV4-3 and TRBJ2-5, with TRBD2 matching over 10 bases. CDR3 length: 16 residues. Germline loops: CDR1 LGHNA, CDR2 YSLEER. V shed 3 bases and J 3 bases; nucleotides not matched to a gene: 7. The CDR3 spells CASSHSYTSGKETQYF. CDR3 DNA: TGCGCCAGCAGCCACAGTTACACTAGCGGGAAAGAGACCCAGTACTTC.

The rearrangement joins TRBV29-1 to TRBJ1-1; 8 positions match TRBD1. CDR3 length equals 14 residues. Germline assignment: CDR1 SQVTM and CDR2 ANQGSEA. V shed 4 bases, J shed 3 bases, and the junction held 7 bases outside the gene matches. This chain's CDR3 is CSVAWTGMHTEAFF. In DNA, the CDR3 is TGCAGCGTTGCTTGGACAGGGATGCACACTGAAGCTTTCTTT.

This clone was counted a single time. The chain joins TRBV5-4 to TRBJ2-1; D gene uncertain. Germline loops: CDR1 SGHNT, CDR2 YYREEE (reference sequence). With 0 bases removed from V and 5 bases from J, the gap between germline ends came to 18 bases. The CDR3 is made up of 17 amino acids. In DNA, the CDR3 is TGTGCCAGCAGCTTGGACCGCCGACGTGGAATTAACAATGAGCAGTTCTTC. As protein: CASSLDRRRGINNEQFF.

The rearrangement joins TRBV11-3 to TRBJ2-7; 10 bases agree with TRBD2. CDR3 length: 14 amino acids. Germline lookup yields CDR1 SGHNT and CDR2 YENEEA. J lost 4 bases, V lost 7 bases, and 7 bases had no gene match. CDR3 sequence: CASTPSGGKYEQYF. CDR3 in DNA: TGTGCCAGCACCCCTAGCGGGGGTAAGTACGAGCAGTACTTC.

This clone was seen more than once but under ten times. This sequence joins TRBV7-9 and TRBJ2-5; the D gene is possibly TRBD2 (5 bases). V was shortened by 4 bases and J by 5 bases, with 14 bases between the two germline ends. The CDR3 is made up of 14 amino acids. CDR1 is SEHNR, CDR2 FQNEAQ, per germline (reference sequence). CDR3 residues: CASSSPMGEETQYF. The CDR3 nucleotides read TGTGCCAGCAGCTCCCCCATGGGAGAGGAGACCCAGTACTTC.

The V gene is TRBV7-9, the J gene TRBJ2-3, with 11 bases lining up with TRBD2. Germline CDR1 and CDR2: SEHNR and FQNEAQ (reference sequence). V shed 6 bases, J shed 4 bases, and the junction held 9 bases outside the gene matches. There are 16 residues in the CDR3. For the CDR3, the DNA is TGTGCCAGCAGTTCTCTAGCGGGGGGTTTAGCAGATACGCAGTATTTT. Translated: CASSSLAGGLADTQYF.

This clone was counted only a few times. CDR3 sequence (DNA): TGTGCCAGCAGCTTGGGACTCTTTAATTCACCCCTCCACTTT. Protein product: CASSLGLFNSPLHF. The chain recombines TRBV7-9 with TRBJ1-6; tentatively, D is TRBD1 (5 bases). The V gene's germline CDR1 is SEHNR and CDR2 FQNEAQ (reference sequence). The CDR3 consists of 14 residues. Between the trimmed V and J ends, which lost 3 bases and 6 bases, there was a span of 9 bases. The whole variable domain, remainder taken from reference TRBV7-9 and TRBJ1-6, is DTGVSQNPRHKITKRGQNVTFRCDPISEHNRLYWYRQTLGQGPEFLTYFQNEAQLEKSRLLSDRFSAERPKGSFSTLEIQRTEQGDSAMYLCASSLGLFNSPLHFGNGTRLTVT.

V gene TRBV27 combines with J gene TRBJ1-5, with D perhaps TRBD1 (5 bases). The CDR3 has 16 residues. Trimming took 2 bases from V and 4 from J, leaving 15 bases between them. Germline CDR1 and CDR2: MNHEY and SMNVEV (reference sequence). The CDR3 loop is CASSLNHPGTNQPQHF. As DNA, the CDR3 is TGTGCCAGCAGTTTAAACCATCCGGGGACTAATCAGCCCCAGCATTTT.

V gene TRBV3-1 (or the pseudogene TRBV3-2) combines with J gene TRBJ2-2; D is undetermined. V gave up 5 bases and J gave up 4 bases, with 14 bases separating them. This CDR3 is 15 amino acids long. From germline, CDR1 is LGHDT and CDR2 YNNKEL (reference sequence). The CDR3 sequence: CASSVVAFGTGELFF. The CDR3 nucleotides are TGTGCCAGCAGCGTCGTGGCCTTTGGCACCGGGGAGCTGTTTTTT.

The rearrangement joins TRBV20-1 to TRBJ1-2; D is unresolved. The CDR3 is 10 amino acids. CDR1 is DFQATT and CDR2 is SNEGSKA in the germline V gene (reference sequence). Trimming removed 5 bases at V and 6 bases at J, with 7 bases between. CDR3 DNA: TGCAGTGCTTGGGGTAATGGCTACACCTTC. It codes for CSAWGNGYTF.

The rearrangement joins TRBV4-2 to TRBJ1-2; D not certain. Trimming took off 5 bases at V and 1 base at J, with 8 bases between the two ends. Germline CDR1 and CDR2: LGHNA and YNFKEQ. The length of the CDR3 is 13 residues. The CDR3 DNA follows: TGTGCCAGCAGCGCACAGCTTAACTATGGCTACACCTTC. It translates to CASSAQLNYGYTF.

Concerning this clone itself: This sample also contains other DNA sequences that code for the same CDR3. V and J are TRBV7-9 and TRBJ1-1; D remains ambiguous. The CDR3 runs to 12 residues. V was clipped by 1 base and J by 2 bases, with 2 bases between them. CDR1 and CDR2 (germline): SEHNR, FQNEAQ (reference sequence). The CDR3 region has the DNA TGTGCCAGCAGCTTAGTTAACACTGAAGCTTTCTTT. This sequence encodes CASSLVNTEAFF.

This clone was counted a few times. The rearrangement joins TRBV5-3 to TRBJ1-5; D uncertain. TRBV5-3 is given ORF status, its function remaining uncertain. The CDR3 covers 17 residues. The ends were cut back, 3 bases at V and 3 bases at J, with 19 bases in the middle. The CDR3 here is CARSSSGSDKFNQPQHF. The CDR3 DNA sequence: TGTGCCAGAAGCTCGTCAGGATCTGACAAGTTCAATCAGCCCCAGCATTTT.